A selection of T cell receptor beta chains follows, all from one sample in a study of vaccination and CD4 T cells after COVID-19. Their antigens remain unidentified. TCRdb processed the PCR reads anew with MiXCR; each CDR3 protein has one entry. The repertoire includes around 7,000 distinct CDR3 sequences, about three quarters of them detected once, and approximately 40% sits in the top ten. Sequenced input: CD4+ T cells from blood, cultured in vitro. Receptors originate from a human donor in good health. Each CDR3 is given with its conserved first and last residue. The D gene is left open where the match is weak. Rows may omit the clone size; those that give it use once, few, many or a size class.

CDR3 length	V gene	clone size	D gene	J gene	CDR3 DNA	CDR3 protein
13	TRBV27	NA	TRBD1	TRBJ1-1	TGTGCCAGCAGTTGGGCAGGGGGTACTGAAGCTTTCTTT	CASSWAGGTEAFF
11	TRBV6-2/TRBV6-3	NA	NA	TRBJ2-3	TGTGCCAGCAGTCACACAGATACGCAGTATTTT	CASSHTDTQYF
15	TRBV29-1	NA	NA	TRBJ1-1	TGCAGCGTTGTGGTGTGGGGCGAAAAGAACACTGAAGCTTTCTTT	CSVVVWGEKNTEAFF
18	TRBV27	NA	NA	TRBJ1-1	TGTGCCAGCAGTTTAATTTTCTCATTTCGTAGGGGGGCCGCTGAAGCTTTCTTT	CASSLIFSFRRGAAEAFF
14	TRBV6-4	NA	TRBD1	TRBJ1-6	TGTGCCAGCAGTGAAGGGGGCAGCGATTCACCCCTCCACTTT	CASSEGGSDSPLHF
17	TRBV5-1	NA	NA	TRBJ2-3	TGCGCCAGCAGCTTGGGTATCATGACCTCAGGCACAGATACGCAGTATTTT	CASSLGIMTSGTDTQYF
13	TRBV19	NA	NA	TRBJ2-7	TGTGCCAGTAGTATAGATCTGGGCTACGAGCAGTACTTC	CASSIDLGYEQYF
12	TRBV27	NA	TRBD1	TRBJ1-4	TGTGCCAGCAGTTACAGGGGTGAAAAACTGTTTTTT	CASSYRGEKLFF
16	TRBV2	NA	NA	TRBJ1-2	TGTGCCAGCAGTGCGGCAGGGCTTTTAGCTAACTATGGCTACACCTTC	CASSAAGLLANYGYTF
13	TRBV2	once	NA	TRBJ1-1	TGTGCCAGCAGCGCGGAAGCGAACACTGAAGCTTTCTTT	CASSAEANTEAFF
16	TRBV24-1	NA	TRBD1	TRBJ1-5	TGTGCCACCAGTGAGGGTGGGACAGGCAGCAATCAGCCCCAGCATTTT	CATSEGGTGSNQPQHF
16	TRBV5-4	NA	TRBD1	TRBJ1-6	TGTGCCAGCAGCTGGGAAGGACAGGGGGCGGGTTCACCCCTCCACTTT	CASSWEGQGAGSPLHF
14	TRBV19	once	NA	TRBJ2-7	TGTGCCAGTAGTATGGACCACAGCCTCTACGAGCAGTACTTC	CASSMDHSLYEQYF
15	TRBV19	NA	NA	TRBJ1-1	TGTGCCAGTAGTATAGAAGGGGTTTTGAACACTGAAGCTTTCTTT	CASSIEGVLNTEAFF
15	TRBV5-5	NA	TRBD2	TRBJ2-7	TGTGCCAGCAGCTTTCTAGCGGGGGGTGGATACGAGCAGTACTTC	CASSFLAGGGYEQYF
13	TRBV7-2	NA	NA	TRBJ1-4	TGTGCCAGCAGCTTAGGGGACGGAGGAAAACTGTTTTTT	CASSLGDGGKLFF
16	TRBV6-5	NA	NA	TRBJ2-2	TGTGCCAGCAGTTCGGAACAGGGACGGCGACCCGGGGAGCTGTTTTTT	CASSSEQGRRPGELFF
13	TRBV5-1	NA	NA	TRBJ2-7	TGCGCCAGCAGCTTGCAGGGATCCTACGAGCAGTACTTC	CASSLQGSYEQYF
15	TRBV10-1	NA	NA	TRBJ2-3	TGCGCCAGCAGTGAGCAGGGGAGGGACACAGATACGCAGTATTTT	CASSEQGRDTDTQYF
12	TRBV18	NA	NA	TRBJ1-5	TGTGCCAGCTCGGGCGGAGATAAGCCCCAGCATTTT	CASSGGDKPQHF
14	TRBV2	NA	TRBD2	TRBJ2-2	TGTGCCAGCAGTGTGAAACGGGGGGTCGGGGAGCTGTTTTTT	CASSVKRGVGELFF
19	TRBV6-1	once	TRBD2	TRBJ2-5	TGTGCCAGCAGTGCTTCTACGGGACTAGCGGGGGGGCGGCAAGAGACCCAGTACTTC	CASSASTGLAGGRQETQYF
16	TRBV11-2	NA	TRBD1	TRBJ1-1	TGTGCCAGCAGGATAACAGGGGGGGCCATGAACACTGAAGCTTTCTTT	CASRITGGAMNTEAFF
13	TRBV6-1	NA	NA	TRBJ2-7	TGTGCCAGCAGGGAGGGGGGGGCCTACGAGCAGTACTTC	CASREGGAYEQYF
13	TRBV27	once	NA	TRBJ1-1	TGTGCCAGCAGCTTAGGGGGAAACACTGAAGCTTTCTTT	CASSLGGNTEAFF
17	TRBV20-1	NA	NA	TRBJ1-2	TGCAGTGCTAGAGTTCGCCACACGACAGATAATAACTATGGCTACACCTTC	CSARVRHTTDNNYGYTF
14	TRBV12-3/TRBV12-4	NA	NA	TRBJ1-6	TGTGCCAGCGGGCCAGCCAGACTTAATTCACCCCTCCACTTT	CASGPARLNSPLHF
11	TRBV7-2	NA	NA	TRBJ1-2	TGTGCCAGCAGCCGCTTGGGTGGCTACACCTTC	CASSRLGGYTF
14	TRBV12-3/TRBV12-4	NA	NA	TRBJ1-2	TGTGCCAGCAGTAATCCCGGGACGCTCTATGGCTACACCTTC	CASSNPGTLYGYTF